This T cell receptor beta chain was documented in a study of beta chain features in type 1 diabetes. CDR1 is SQVTM and CDR2 is ANQGSEA in the germline V gene. This CDR3 spans 11 amino acids. V lost 4 bases and J 3 bases, leaving 6 bases between the germline ends. Every isolated RNA sample was fully reverse transcribed, so sequencing captured expressed TCRB transcripts. The data were produced by immunoSEQ multiplex PCR, yet TCRdb's version contains in-frame clones alone and is incomplete. This sample has 350,000 to 450,000 clones, with roughly 14% found just once. Over 95% purity was reached by all sorted populations.

The chain joins TRBV29-1 to TRBJ1-1; no clear D. Sequenced sample: naive CD4+ T cells from blood. This TCR was sampled from a man aged 25 to 45 in good health. CDR3 loop: CSVVLHTEAFF. The CDR3, as DNA: TGCAGCGTTGTGCTACACACTGAAGCTTTCTTT.